Below are 20 T cell receptor beta chains sequenced from a single sample in a study of T-cell memory formation after mild COVID-19. One entry per CDR3 protein, called by TCRdb with MiXCR from the 5' RACE reads. The sample records just over 400,000 distinct CDR3 sequences, more than 20% being singletons. Sample: PBMCs or a T cell subset sorted from them (not recorded which). These receptors all stem from an adult woman who had mild COVID-19 (a few samples of this study predate the infection). Cell type and time point are not known.

This chain uses TRBV5-1 with TRBJ1-2; 9 bases match TRBD1. This CDR3 region has 14 residues. With V trimmed by 6 bases and J by 7 bases, 10 bases remained unmatched. CDR1 is SGHRS and CDR2 is YFSETQ in the germline V gene. The CDR3 reads CASNKGQGVGGYTF. DNA of the CDR3: TGCGCCAGCAACAAGGGACAGGGAGTTGGTGGCTACACCTTC.

J is TRBJ2-2 and V is TRBV7-2; possibly TRBD2 for D (5 bases). The germline V gene encodes CDR1 SGHTA and CDR2 FQGNSA. The CDR3 is 16 amino acids. The ends were cut back, 4 bases at V and 4 bases at J, with 16 bases in the middle. CDR3 bases: TGTGCCAGCAGCTCATCCGGGCGCACTAGCACCGGGGAGCTGTTTTTT. Its protein product is CASSSSGRTSTGELFF.

The chain joins TRBV20-1 to TRBJ2-1; D not certain. The CDR3 is 14 amino acids. Trimming pared 5 bases from V and 6 bases from J, leaving 17 bases between. The germline CDR1 and CDR2 sequences are DFQATT and SNEGSKA (reference sequence). CDR3 DNA sequence: TGCAGTGCTCCATTTTGGACCACGTCCAATGAGCAGTTCTTC. Its translation is CSAPFWTTSNEQFF.

The rearrangement uses TRBV5-1 and TRBJ2-3; a possible D gene is TRBD1 (6 bases). Germline CDR1 is SGHRS and CDR2 is YFSETQ. CDR3 length: 15 amino acids. V was trimmed by 0 bases and J by 6 bases, leaving 14 bases between them. For the CDR3, the DNA is TGCGCCAGCAGCTTGGGACAGGCCCGCCGGGATACGCAGTATTTT. The encoded protein is CASSLGQARRDTQYF. Drawing the rest from reference TRBV5-1 and TRBJ2-3, the complete variable domain is KAGVTQTPRYLIKTRGQQVTLSCSPISGHRSVSWYQQTPGQGLQFLFEYFSETQRNKGNFPGRFSGRQFSNSRSEMNVSTLELGDSALYLCASSLGQARRDTQYFGPGTRLTVL.

The rearrangement uses TRBV6-6 and TRBJ1-6, with D perhaps matching TRBD1 (5 bases). Trimming shortened V by 0 bases and J by 10 bases, and 13 bases separated the two germline ends. CDR3 length: 15 residues. Germline V gene lookup returns CDR1 MNHNY and CDR2 SVGAGI (reference sequence). The CDR3 DNA follows: TGTGCCAGCAGTTACTCAGGGGATCTAGGATCACCCCTCCACTTT. This gives the protein CASSYSGDLGSPLHF.

DNA for the CDR3: TGTGCCAGCAGCTTCCGCGGGGGAAACACCATATATTTT. This translates into CASSFRGGNTIYF. This chain connects TRBV5-5 to TRBJ1-3; D is unclear. Germline V CDR1 and CDR2: SGHKS, YYEKEE (reference sequence). V was clipped by 2 bases and J by 4 bases, with 7 bases between them. The CDR3 covers 13 residues.

The CDR3, as DNA: TGTGCCAGCAGCCCCATGCAAGTCTCTGAGCGGGAGACCCAGTACTTC. Encoded protein: CASSPMQVSERETQYF. The chain joins TRBV3-1 to TRBJ2-5, with a weak D call TRBD2 (5 bases). The CDR3 has 16 amino acids. Germline lookup yields CDR1 LGHDT and CDR2 YNNKEL (reference sequence). Trimming took off 4 bases at V and 5 bases at J, with 20 bases between the two ends.

This clonotype was found a few times. The V and J genes are TRBV6-5 and TRBJ2-7; maybe TRBD2 (5 bases). The CDR3 contains 15 residues. V was trimmed by 0 bases and J by 7 bases, leaving 16 bases between them. The germline V gene encodes CDR1 MNHEY and CDR2 SVGAGI. The CDR3 loop is CASSYSTYTTGEQYF. The CDR3 region has the DNA TGTGCCAGCAGTTACTCGACTTATACTACGGGGGAGCAGTACTTC.

There are a few counts of this clonotype. The rearrangement links TRBV6-6 to TRBJ2-3; no clear D. From germline, CDR1 is MNHNY and CDR2 SVGAGI (reference sequence). The V and J ends lost 6 bases and 1 base respectively, with 5 bases between them. The CDR3 runs to 12 residues. Here the CDR3 reads CASRERTDTQYF. CDR3 nucleotide sequence: TGTGCCAGCAGGGAGCGCACAGATACGCAGTATTTT.

This clonotype was found a few times. The rearrangement uses TRBV7-9 and TRBJ2-2, with D uncertain. The CDR3 is 10 residues long. Trimming pared 8 bases from V and 7 bases from J, leaving 5 bases between. From germline, CDR1 is SEHNR and CDR2 FQNEAQ (reference sequence). CDR3 nucleotides: TGTGCCAGCTTTGGCGGGGAGCTGTTTTTT. Protein product: CASFGGELFF.

This clonotype occurred a few times. The chain couples TRBV7-9 to TRBJ2-5; the match to TRBD1 covers 7 bases. Germline loops: CDR1 SEHNR, CDR2 FQNEAQ (reference sequence). With V trimmed by 0 bases and J by 3 bases, 4 bases remained unmatched. This CDR3 has 15 amino acids. The CDR3 here is CASSLARDSEETQYF. DNA of the CDR3: TGTGCCAGCAGCTTAGCACGGGACAGTGAAGAGACCCAGTACTTC.

This chain joins TRBV5-1 and TRBJ2-1; 7 bases are a match to TRBD1. CDR1 SGHRS and CDR2 YFSETQ come from the germline V gene. The CDR3 has 18 residues. J was trimmed by 3 bases and V by 0 bases; bases with no gene match: 12. The DNA of the CDR3 is TGCGCCAGCAGCTTGGTCCTTCGATGGGACAGCCTCTACAATGAGCAGTTCTTC. It yields the protein CASSLVLRWDSLYNEQFF.

This chain links TRBV24-1 with TRBJ2-3; 13 bases are shared with TRBD2. V was clipped by 3 bases and J by 0 bases; unmatched bases: 2. Germline V gene sequence: CDR1 KGHDR, CDR2 SFDVKD. The CDR3 covers 17 residues. CDR3 loop: CATSDKGLAGSTDTQYF. The CDR3 DNA reads TGTGCCACCAGTGATAAGGGACTAGCGGGGAGCACAGATACGCAGTATTTT.

This clonotype was seen more than once but under ten times. The chain carries TRBV7-7 and TRBJ2-5, with 7 nucleotides matching TRBD1. In germline, CDR1 is SSHAT, CDR2 FNYEAQ (reference sequence). The CDR3 length is 16 residues. V was pared by 3 bases and J by 5 bases, with 12 bases of the junction left unmatched. In DNA form, the CDR3 reads TGTGCCAGCAGCTTCGGGCGGACAGGACGCGCGGAGACCCAGTACTTC. Its translation is CASSFGRTGRAETQYF.

This clonotype turned up a few times. The chain joins TRBV7-2 to TRBJ1-1, with D unresolved. The germline CDR1 and CDR2 sequences are SGHTA and FQGNSA. This CDR3 comprises 14 residues. V lost 6 bases and J lost 1, with 12 bases in between. The CDR3 coding sequence is TGTGCCAGCAGTTACCTCGGGCAGAACACTGAAGCTTTCTTT. As protein: CASSYLGQNTEAFF.

The rearrangement links TRBV9 to TRBJ2-1; 7 bases fit TRBD2. Germline loops: CDR1 SGDLS, CDR2 YYNGEE. The CDR3 extends over 15 amino acids. V lost 3 bases to trimming and J lost 8 bases; unmatched junction nucleotides: 11. CDR3 residues: CASSGGAGEGYEQFF. CDR3 sequence (DNA): TGTGCCAGCAGCGGCGGGGCGGGAGAGGGCTATGAGCAGTTCTTC.

The chain is built from TRBV6-5 and TRBJ1-1; the match to TRBD1 covers 8 bases. CDR3 length equals 16 residues. J gave up 2 bases and V 1 base, and 6 bases lay outside the gene matches. In germline, CDR1 is MNHEY, CDR2 SVGAGI. This CDR3 is CASSYWDRTKNTEAFF. CDR3 DNA sequence: TGTGCCAGCAGTTACTGGGACAGGACCAAAAACACTGAAGCTTTCTTT.

This clonotype occurred a few times. V usage is TRBV18 and J usage is TRBJ2-1; 9 bases map to TRBD1. The CDR3 is 15 amino acids. The germline V gene encodes CDR1 KGHSH and CDR2 LQKENI. Trimming cost V 3 bases and J 10 bases; bases outside gene matches: 10. The CDR3, as DNA: TGTGCCAGCTCACCCATTGTAGGACAGGGGAACGAGCAGTTCTTC. As protein: CASSPIVGQGNEQFF.

CDR3 DNA sequence: TGTGCCAGCAGCGTAGGACTAGGACTTCTCAGGAGGCCAGATACGCAGTATTTT. Protein: CASSVGLGLLRRPDTQYF. The chain employs TRBV9 and TRBJ2-3; tentative D call: TRBD2 (6 bases). From germline, CDR1 is SGDLS and CDR2 YYNGEE. The CDR3 extends over 18 amino acids. Trimming stripped 0 bases from V and 4 bases from J, with 21 bases between.

This clonotype occurred many times. This sequence joins TRBV7-8 and TRBJ2-1; 8 bases fit TRBD1. CDR3 length equals 15 residues. V lost 3 bases and J lost 1; bases outside the gene matches: 2. Germline CDR1 reads SGHVS; CDR2 reads FQNEAQ. CDR3 amino acids: CASSFGQGSYNEQFF. The CDR3 DNA is TGTGCCAGCAGCTTTGGACAGGGATCCTACAATGAGCAGTTCTTC. The full variable domain, its missing parts supplied by reference TRBV7-8 and TRBJ2-1, is GAGVSQSPRYKVAKRGQDVALRCDPISGHVSLFWYQQALGQGPEFLTYFQNEAQLDKSGLPSDRFFAERPEGSVSTLKIQRTQQEDSAVYLCASSFGQGSYNEQFFGPGTRLTVL.